This T cell receptor beta chain emerged from a study of shared clonotypes between healthy human individuals. Study-level points and caveats: Large sequencing depth failed to make sorted-subset sequencing complete, rarefaction showed.

Positive CCR7 selection of CD45RO-negative cells yielded the naive CD8 cells, and terminally differentiated effector memory CD45RA+ cells were excluded. Details on this clone: The antigen is undetermined.

Researchers divided each subset's genomic DNA evenly across several immunoSEQ plates. As handled by the study authors: ImmunoSEQ output held junction-only sequences without quality scores, so filtering differed. Profiled with immunoSEQ multiplex PCR; TCRdb holds only in-frame clones, not every one. V, J and clone size reflect that table, while D and trimming were determined from the DNA. In the table there are around 2,000,000 clones, approximately 94% of which are singletons. Germline V gene data show CDR1 as SGHTS and CDR2 as YDEGEE. The V and J ends lost 4 bases and 1 base respectively, with 23 bases between them. This CDR3 spans 18 amino acids.

The sample taken for sequencing was naive CD8+ T cells from PBMCs. The sequence was obtained from a man aged 18 to 30 in good health. Some clones in this sample may be carry-over from other donors' samples. The chain couples TRBV5-8 to TRBJ1-2, with a possible D match to TRBD1 (5 bases). Written as DNA, the CDR3 is TGTGCCAGCAGCCTCTCCCGGGACCGCTCCCGATTTAACTATGGCTACACCTTC. The encoded protein is CASSLSRDRSRFNYGYTF.